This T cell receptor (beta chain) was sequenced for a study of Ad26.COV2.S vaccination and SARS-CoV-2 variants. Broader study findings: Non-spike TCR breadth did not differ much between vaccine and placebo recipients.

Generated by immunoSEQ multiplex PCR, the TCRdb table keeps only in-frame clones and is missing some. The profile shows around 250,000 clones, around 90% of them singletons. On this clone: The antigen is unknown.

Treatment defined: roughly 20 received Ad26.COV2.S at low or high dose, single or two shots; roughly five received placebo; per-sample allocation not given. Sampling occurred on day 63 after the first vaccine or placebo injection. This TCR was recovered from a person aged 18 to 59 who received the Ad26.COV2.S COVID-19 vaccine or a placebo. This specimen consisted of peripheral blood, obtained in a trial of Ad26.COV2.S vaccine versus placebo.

This chain's CDR3 is CASRIRDSFYEQYV. CDR3 nucleotide sequence: TGTGCCAGCAGAATTCGGGACTCCTTCTACGAGCAGTACGTC. The V and J genes are TRBV2 and TRBJ2-7; tentatively, D is TRBD2 (6 bases). The CDR3 loop spans 14 amino acids. Trimming removed 6 bases from V and 3 bases from J, with 15 bases in between. Germline CDR1 reads SNHLY; CDR2 reads FYNNEI.